The 9 T cell receptor beta chains reported below all come from one sample, sequenced in a study of blood T cells in healthy people across ages. Alongside a J-beta primer mix, a sample-barcoded 5' primer served in a second PCR lasting about 7 to 11 cycles. TCRdb analysed the 5' RACE reads with MiXCR anew, one entry per CDR3 protein. The sample has 1.4 million or so distinct CDR3 sequences; approximately 39% are singletons. The specimen was blood. Receptor source: a woman aged 18-35 years in good health.

The chain combines TRBV25-1 with TRBJ2-5; no clear D. Germline lookup yields CDR1 MGHDK and CDR2 SYGVNS. V dropped 6 bases and J dropped 2 bases, with 13 bases sitting between them. This CDR3 is built from 14 residues. DNA of the CDR3: TGTGCCAGCAGGGTCAGAGGCAAGCAAGAGACCCAGTACTTC. This codes for CASRVRGKQETQYF.

A few counts support this clonotype. This chain connects TRBV6-2 or TRBV6-3 to TRBJ2-1; tentatively, D is TRBD2 (5 bases). CDR3 size: 15 residues. The germline CDR1 and CDR2 sequences are MNHEY and SVGEGT. The V gene lost 7 bases and the J gene lost 0 bases, with 13 bases spanning the gap. The CDR3 nucleotides are TGTGCCAGCATAAACGGGGTCCCCTCCTACAATGAGCAGTTCTTC. Protein sequence: CASINGVPSYNEQFF.

In its sample, this clonotype was seen a few times. The J gene is TRBJ2-1, the V gene TRBV29-1; D gene unclear. CDR3 length: 13 residues. V lost 5 bases and J lost 3, with 11 bases in between. Germline CDR1 SQVTM, CDR2 ANQGSEA. The CDR3 protein is CSVSGRNYNEQFF. Here the CDR3 DNA reads TGCAGCGTTTCAGGCCGAAACTACAATGAGCAGTTCTTC.

This clonotype was detected only a few times. The V and J genes are TRBV20-1 and TRBJ1-2; TRBD1 aligns across 9 bases. The length of the CDR3 is 15 residues. Losses at the gene ends were 4 bases for V and 8 bases for J; bases not matched to a gene: 14. CDR1 is DFQATT, CDR2 SNEGSKA, per germline (reference sequence). CDR3 bases: TGCAGTGCTAAGGACCGGGGACAGGGATCCTGGGGCTACACCTTC. Protein sequence: CSAKDRGQGSWGYTF.

The chain combines TRBV20-1 with TRBJ1-2; no firm D call. V lost 5 bases, J lost 7 bases, and 17 bases lay in between. Germline V gene sequence: CDR1 DFQATT, CDR2 SNEGSKA (reference sequence). The CDR3 is 13 amino acids. The CDR3 region has the DNA TGCAGTGCTCCCTCACCTTCACGGGGTGGCTACACCTTC. Protein product: CSAPSPSRGGYTF.

The chain joins TRBV12-3 or TRBV12-4 to TRBJ2-7; tentatively, D is TRBD1 or TRBD2 (5 bases each). Trimming removed 7 bases at V and 4 bases at J, with 11 bases between. The CDR3 consists of 12 residues. The CDR3 sequence is CASMGRIYEQYF. The CDR3 DNA follows: TGTGCCAGCATGGGACGTATTTACGAGCAGTACTTC.

In its sample, this clonotype was seen many times. This chain links TRBV7-8 with TRBJ2-7; D remains unclear. Trimming took 3 bases from V and 0 from J, leaving 15 bases between them. Germline V gene lookup returns CDR1 SGHVS and CDR2 FQNEAQ. The CDR3 sequence is 16 residues long. The CDR3 sequence: CASSFRPVGLSYEQYF. CDR3 coding DNA: TGTGCCAGCAGCTTCCGACCGGTCGGCCTCTCCTACGAGCAGTACTTC.

This clonotype was counted only a few times. The chain joins TRBV10-3 to TRBJ1-1; a weak D match, TRBD1 (5 bases). The germline gives CDR1 ENHRY, CDR2 SYGVKD. V was cut by 0 bases and J by 5 bases, with 13 bases left in between. CDR3 length: 15 residues. The CDR3 region is CAISESNRGATEAFF. CDR3 DNA sequence: TGTGCCATCAGTGAGTCGAATCGTGGGGCTACTGAAGCTTTCTTT.

The V gene is TRBV7-8, the J gene TRBJ2-5; D is tentatively TRBD1 or TRBD2 (6 bases each). The last part of the DNA fits TRBJ2-7 better; the J call may be wrong. CDR1 is SGHVS, CDR2 FQNEAQ, per germline. The CDR3 has 15 residues. This CDR3 reads CASSSWSRGRNEQYF. As DNA, the CDR3 is TGTGCCAGCAGCTCGTGGTCCCGGGGGCGCAACGAGCAGTACTTC.